What follows is one T cell receptor (beta chain) and its context. Its target is not known. These data come from a study of response to subunit inactivated influenza vaccine. General study points: Few additional T cells are recruited per seasonal influenza vaccination, authors suggested.

Germline trimming cut 3 bases from V and 7 bases from J; bases unmatched to any gene: 13. Germline V gene lookup returns CDR1 SGHNT and CDR2 YYREEE (reference sequence). CDR3 length: 17 amino acids. MiXCR was run by TCRdb on the RT-PCR reads, yielding one entry per CDR3 protein. The data hold under 750,000 distinct CDR3 sequences, with about 10% observed a single time. Here the sequenced sample was PBMCs from blood, taken on the day of vaccination. V is TRBV5-4 and J is TRBJ2-1, with 10 bases fitting TRBD2. This receptor was obtained from a man aged 50 or older who received an inactivated influenza vaccine. The CDR3 reads CASSSGLAAGAGNEQFF. The CDR3 DNA sequence: TGTGCCAGCAGCTCCGGACTAGCGGCCGGCGCAGGTAATGAGCAGTTCTTC.